This T cell receptor beta chain is from a study of cytomegalovirus exposure and HLA in healthy donors. The protocol was immunoSEQ multiplex PCR, while the TCRdb copy is restricted to in-frame clones and leaves out a portion. The sample carries tens of thousands of clones, approximately 93% recorded once. Of note for this clone: The antigen is undetermined.

Study-wide points: Among the CMV-associated chains, three were confirmed in vitro as specific for CMV antigens. It was 164 TCR beta chains that were listed as cytomegalovirus-associated.

The V and J ends lost 4 bases and 8 bases respectively, with 21 bases between them. CDR1 and CDR2 from the germline V gene are SGHTS and YDEGEE. The CDR3 runs to 15 residues. Source material: PBMCs. The TCR was taken from a woman aged 25 to 39 in good health and CMV-seronegative. The chain uses TRBV5-8 and TRBJ1-2, with D possibly matching TRBD1 (6 bases). CDR3 nucleotide sequence: TGTGCCAGCAGCCGGGACAAACCTTCGCGATGGGGCTACACCTTC. It translates to CASSRDKPSRWGYTF.